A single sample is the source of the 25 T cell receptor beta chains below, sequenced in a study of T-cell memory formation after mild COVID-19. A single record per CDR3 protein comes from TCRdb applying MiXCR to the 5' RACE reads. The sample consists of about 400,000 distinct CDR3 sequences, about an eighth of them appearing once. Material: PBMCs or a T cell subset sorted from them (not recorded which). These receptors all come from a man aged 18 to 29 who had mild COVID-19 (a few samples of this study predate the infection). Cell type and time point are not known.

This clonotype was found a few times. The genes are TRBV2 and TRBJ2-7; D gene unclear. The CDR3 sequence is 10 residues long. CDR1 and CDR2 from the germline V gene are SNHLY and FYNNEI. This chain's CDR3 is CASELPPSDV. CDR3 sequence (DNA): TGTGCCAGTGAGTTACCCCCGTCGGACGTC.

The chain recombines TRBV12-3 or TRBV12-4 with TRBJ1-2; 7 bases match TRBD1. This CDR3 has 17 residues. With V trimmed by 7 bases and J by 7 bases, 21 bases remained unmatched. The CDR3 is CASTPRLTGQRPIGYTF. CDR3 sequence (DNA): TGTGCCAGCACACCGCGCCTGACAGGGCAGAGACCAATTGGCTACACCTTC.

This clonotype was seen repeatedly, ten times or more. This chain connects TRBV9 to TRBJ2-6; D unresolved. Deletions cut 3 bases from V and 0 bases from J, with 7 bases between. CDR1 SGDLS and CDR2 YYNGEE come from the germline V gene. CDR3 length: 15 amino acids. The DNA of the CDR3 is TGTGCCAGCAGCGAACACCACTCTGGGGCCAACGTCCTGACTTTC. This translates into CASSEHHSGANVLTF. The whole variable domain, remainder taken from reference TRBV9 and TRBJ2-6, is DSGVTQTPKHLITATGQRVTLRCSPRSGDLSVYWYQQSLDQGLQFLIQYYNGEERAKGNILERFSAQQFPDLHSELNLSSLELGDSALYFCASSEHHSGANVLTFGAGSRLTVL.

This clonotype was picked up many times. CDR3 sequence reads: CASSHRTENYEQYF. The CDR3 bases are TGTGCCAGCAGCCATAGGACAGAAAATTACGAGCAGTACTTC. The chain links TRBV3-2 to TRBJ2-7; the table calls TRBD1, which could not be checked here. TRBV3-2 is designated a pseudogene. There are 14 residues in the CDR3.

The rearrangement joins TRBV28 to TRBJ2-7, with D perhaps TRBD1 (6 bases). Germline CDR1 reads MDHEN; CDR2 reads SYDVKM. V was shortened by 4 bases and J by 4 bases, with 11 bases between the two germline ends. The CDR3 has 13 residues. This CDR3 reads CASSYRASYEQYV. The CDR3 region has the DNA TGTGCCAGCAGTTACAGGGCCTCTTACGAGCAGTACGTC.

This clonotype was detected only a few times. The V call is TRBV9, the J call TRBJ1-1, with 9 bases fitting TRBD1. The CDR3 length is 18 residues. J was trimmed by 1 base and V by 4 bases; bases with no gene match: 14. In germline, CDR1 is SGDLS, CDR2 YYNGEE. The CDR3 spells CASSPLASRDRENTEAFF. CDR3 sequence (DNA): TGTGCCAGCAGCCCCCTCGCGTCCCGGGACAGGGAGAACACTGAAGCTTTCTTT. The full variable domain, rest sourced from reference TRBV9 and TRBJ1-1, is DSGVTQTPKHLITATGQRVTLRCSPRSGDLSVYWYQQSLDQGLQFLIQYYNGEERAKGNILERFSAQQFPDLHSELNLSSLELGDSALYFCASSPLASRDRENTEAFFGQGTRLTVV.

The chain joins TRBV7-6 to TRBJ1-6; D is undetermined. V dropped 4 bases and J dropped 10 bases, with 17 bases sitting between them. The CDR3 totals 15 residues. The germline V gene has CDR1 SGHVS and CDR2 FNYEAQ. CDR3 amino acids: CASSSRTDSSSPLHF. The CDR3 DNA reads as TGTGCCAGCAGCTCTCGGACCGATTCTTCGTCACCCCTCCACTTT.

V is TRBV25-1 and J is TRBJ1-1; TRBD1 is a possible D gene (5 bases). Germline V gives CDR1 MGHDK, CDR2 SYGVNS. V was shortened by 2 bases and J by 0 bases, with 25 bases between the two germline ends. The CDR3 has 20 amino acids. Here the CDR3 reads CASSENPESMGEHMNTEAFF. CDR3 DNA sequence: TGTGCCAGCAGTGAAAATCCGGAGAGCATGGGGGAACACATGAACACTGAAGCTTTCTTT.

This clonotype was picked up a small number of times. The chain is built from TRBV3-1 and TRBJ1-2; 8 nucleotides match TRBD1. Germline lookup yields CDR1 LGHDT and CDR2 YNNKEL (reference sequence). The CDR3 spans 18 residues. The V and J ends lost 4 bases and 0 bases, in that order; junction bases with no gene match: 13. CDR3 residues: CASSPEWTGPLANYGYTF. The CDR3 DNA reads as TGTGCCAGCAGCCCGGAATGGACAGGGCCTTTAGCTAACTATGGCTACACCTTC.

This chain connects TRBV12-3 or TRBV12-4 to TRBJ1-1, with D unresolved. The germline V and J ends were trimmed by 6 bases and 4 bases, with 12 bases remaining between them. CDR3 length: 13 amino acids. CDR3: CASSPAWGTEAFF. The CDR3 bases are TGTGCCAGCAGCCCAGCTTGGGGCACTGAAGCTTTCTTT.

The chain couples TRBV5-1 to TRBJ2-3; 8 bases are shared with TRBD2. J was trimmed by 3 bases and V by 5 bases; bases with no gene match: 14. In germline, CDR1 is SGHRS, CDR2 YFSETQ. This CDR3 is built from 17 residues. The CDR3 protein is CASRTRGGPLGTDTQYF. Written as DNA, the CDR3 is TGCGCCAGCAGGACCCGCGGGGGGCCTTTGGGTACAGATACGCAGTATTTT. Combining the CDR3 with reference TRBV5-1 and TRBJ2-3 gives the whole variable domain KAGVTQTPRYLIKTRGQQVTLSCSPISGHRSVSWYQQTPGQGLQFLFEYFSETQRNKGNFPGRFSGRQFSNSRSEMNVSTLELGDSALYLCASRTRGGPLGTDTQYFGPGTRLTVL.

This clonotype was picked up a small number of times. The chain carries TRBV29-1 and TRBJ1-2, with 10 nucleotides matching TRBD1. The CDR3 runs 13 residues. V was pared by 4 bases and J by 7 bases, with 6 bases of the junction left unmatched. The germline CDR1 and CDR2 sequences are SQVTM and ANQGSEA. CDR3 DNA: TGCAGCGTTGTAGGGACAGGGGTCTCTGGCTACACCTTC. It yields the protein CSVVGTGVSGYTF.

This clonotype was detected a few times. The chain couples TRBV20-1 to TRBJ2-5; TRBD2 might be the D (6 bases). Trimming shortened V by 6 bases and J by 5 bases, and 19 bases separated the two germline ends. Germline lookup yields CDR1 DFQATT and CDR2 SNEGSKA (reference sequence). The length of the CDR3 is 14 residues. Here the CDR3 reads CSAAATSFWETQYF. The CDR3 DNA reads TGCAGTGCCGCGGCCACTAGCTTCTGGGAGACCCAGTACTTC.

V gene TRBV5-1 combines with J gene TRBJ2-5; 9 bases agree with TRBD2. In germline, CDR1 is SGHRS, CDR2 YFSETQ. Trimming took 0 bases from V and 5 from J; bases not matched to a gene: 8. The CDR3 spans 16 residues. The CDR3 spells CASSLAGASGAETQYF. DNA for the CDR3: TGCGCCAGCAGCTTGGCGGGGGCTAGCGGGGCCGAGACCCAGTACTTC.

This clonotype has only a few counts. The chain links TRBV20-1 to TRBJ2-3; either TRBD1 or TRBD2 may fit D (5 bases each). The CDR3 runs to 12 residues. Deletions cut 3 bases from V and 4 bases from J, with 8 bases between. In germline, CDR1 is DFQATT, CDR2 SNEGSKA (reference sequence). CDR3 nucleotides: TGCAGTGCTAGGTTGGGGGCAGATACGCAGTATTTT. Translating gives CSARLGADTQYF.

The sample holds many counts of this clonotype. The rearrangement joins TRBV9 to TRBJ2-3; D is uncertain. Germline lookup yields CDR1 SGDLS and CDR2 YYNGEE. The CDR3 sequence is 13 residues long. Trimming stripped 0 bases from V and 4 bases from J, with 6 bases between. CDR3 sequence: CASSVAEADTQYF. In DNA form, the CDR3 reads TGTGCCAGCAGCGTAGCTGAGGCAGATACGCAGTATTTT.

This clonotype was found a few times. CDR3 bases: TGCAGTGCTACCCATGACATCTCCTACGAGCAGTACTTC. Translating gives CSATHDISYEQYF. The genes are TRBV20-1 and TRBJ2-7; D is uncertain. Trimming removed 4 bases at V and 0 bases at J, with 10 bases between. CDR1 is DFQATT and CDR2 is SNEGSKA in the germline V gene (reference sequence). The CDR3 totals 13 residues.

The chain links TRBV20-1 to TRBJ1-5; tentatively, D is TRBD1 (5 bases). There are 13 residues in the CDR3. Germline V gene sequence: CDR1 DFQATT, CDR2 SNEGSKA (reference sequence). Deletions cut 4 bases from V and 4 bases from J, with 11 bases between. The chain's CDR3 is CSANPGPNQPQHF. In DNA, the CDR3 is TGCAGTGCTAATCCGGGACCAAATCAGCCCCAGCATTTT.

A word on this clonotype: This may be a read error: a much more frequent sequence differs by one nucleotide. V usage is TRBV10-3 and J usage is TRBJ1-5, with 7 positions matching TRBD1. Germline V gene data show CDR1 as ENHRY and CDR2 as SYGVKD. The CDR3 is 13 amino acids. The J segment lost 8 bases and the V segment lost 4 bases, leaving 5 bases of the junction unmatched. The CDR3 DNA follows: TGTGCCATCAGTGGGGACAGAAATAAGCCCCAGCATTTT. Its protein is CAISGDRNKPQHF.

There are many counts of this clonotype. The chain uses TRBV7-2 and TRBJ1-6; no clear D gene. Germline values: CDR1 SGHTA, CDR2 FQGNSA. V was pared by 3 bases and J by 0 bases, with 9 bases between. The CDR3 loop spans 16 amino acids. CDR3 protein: CASSLGPSSYNSPLHF. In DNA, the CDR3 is TGTGCCAGCAGCTTGGGCCCCAGCTCCTATAATTCACCCCTCCACTTT.

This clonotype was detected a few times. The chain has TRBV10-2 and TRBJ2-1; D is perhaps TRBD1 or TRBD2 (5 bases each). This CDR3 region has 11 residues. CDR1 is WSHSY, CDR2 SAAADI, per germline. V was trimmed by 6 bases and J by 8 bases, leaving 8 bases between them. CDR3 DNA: TGCGCCAGCAGGTGGGACCATGAGCAGTTCTTC. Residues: CASRWDHEQFF.

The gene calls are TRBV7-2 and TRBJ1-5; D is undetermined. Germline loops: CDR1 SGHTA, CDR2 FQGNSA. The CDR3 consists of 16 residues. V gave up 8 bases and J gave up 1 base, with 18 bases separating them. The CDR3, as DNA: TGTGCCAGCGAACCCAACGTGGCCGGGAGCAATCAGCCCCAGCATTTT. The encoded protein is CASEPNVAGSNQPQHF.

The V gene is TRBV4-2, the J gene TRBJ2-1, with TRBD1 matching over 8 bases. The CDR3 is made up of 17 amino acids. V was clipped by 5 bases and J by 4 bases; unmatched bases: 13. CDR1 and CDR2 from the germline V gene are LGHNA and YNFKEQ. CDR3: CASSRTIRDRTYNEQFF. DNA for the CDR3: TGTGCCAGCAGCAGAACAATCCGGGACAGGACTTACAATGAGCAGTTCTTC.

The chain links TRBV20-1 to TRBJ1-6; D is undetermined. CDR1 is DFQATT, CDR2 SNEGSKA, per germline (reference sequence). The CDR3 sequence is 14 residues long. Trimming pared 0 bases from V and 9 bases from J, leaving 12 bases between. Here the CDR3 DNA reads TGCAGTGCTAGAGAGGACGGACGACTTTCACCCCTCCACTTT. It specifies CSAREDGRLSPLHF.

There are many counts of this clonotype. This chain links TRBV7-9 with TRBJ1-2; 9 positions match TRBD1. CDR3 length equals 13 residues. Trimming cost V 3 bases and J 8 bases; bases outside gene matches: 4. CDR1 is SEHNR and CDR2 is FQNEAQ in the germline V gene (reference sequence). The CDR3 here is CASSLGQGDGYTF. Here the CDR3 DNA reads TGTGCCAGCAGCTTGGGACAGGGAGACGGCTACACCTTC.